The 30 T cell receptor beta chains listed next were all sequenced from one sample in a study of T cell repertoires in cytomegalovirus infection (dated by TCRdb to about 2019). This sample was sequenced with an Illumina HiSeq 1500. Using fastp at Q25 and MiXCR, TCRdb reprocessed the public reads and kept productive beta chains. Each entry merges the rows of one CDR3 protein and shows their most common DNA and genes. The sample records 140,000 to 150,000 distinct CDR3 sequences, 30% to 40% of which are singletons. Around half of the sample is held by the ten biggest clonotypes. The meaning of the sample's treatment or condition label: in vitro stimulation with specific CMV peptide epitopes to enrich CMV-specific T cells. These receptors' targets are unknown. Sequenced here: CD8+ T cells from cultured PBMCs, sampled from culture after CMV antigen stimulation. All receptors derive from a human donor in good health (CMV status not recorded). Some clones in this sample may be carry-over from other donors' samples.

The chain has TRBV7-2 and TRBJ1-1; no clear D. Germline loops: CDR1 SGHTA, CDR2 FQGNSA. The V end lost 4 bases, the J end lost 3 bases, and 18 bases lay between the germline ends. The CDR3 contains 16 residues. The CDR3 protein is CASSSPPRTVDTEAFF. The DNA for the CDR3 is TGTGCCAGCAGCTCCCCGCCCCGGACGGTAGACACTGAAGCTTTCTTT.

This chain uses TRBV7-8 with TRBJ2-1; D not certain. The germline CDR1 and CDR2 sequences are SGHVS and FQNEAQ. The CDR3 has 13 residues. V lost 0 bases and J 8 bases, leaving 8 bases between the germline ends. CDR3 DNA: TGTGCCAGCAGCTTAGCGGGGTGGCATGAGCAGTTCTTC. It yields the protein CASSLAGWHEQFF.

This clonotype appeared a few times. This rearrangement joins TRBV5-1 to TRBJ1-1; D gene uncertain. Between the trimmed V and J ends, which lost 1 base and 5 bases, there was a span of 6 bases. The CDR3 consists of 12 residues. Germline CDR1 is SGHRS and CDR2 is YFSETQ. The CDR3 nucleotides are TGCGCCAGCAGCTTGACGGCGACTGAAGCTTTCTTT. Its protein product is CASSLTATEAFF.

Written as DNA, the CDR3 is TGTGCCAGCAGCTCCGGGTGGGGAGACGAGCAGTACTTC. This gives the protein CASSSGWGDEQYF. The chain is built from TRBV7-4 and TRBJ2-7; maybe TRBD2 (5 bases). Trimming shortened V by 4 bases and J by 5 bases, and 12 bases separated the two germline ends. CDR1 is SGHVT, CDR2 SQSDAQ, per germline. The CDR3 is 13 residues long.

In its sample, this clonotype was seen a few times. The gene calls are TRBV6-6 and TRBJ2-1; TRBD2 agrees at 12 bases. Germline assignment: CDR1 MNHNY and CDR2 SVGAGI (reference sequence). V lost 5 bases and J lost 0; bases outside the gene matches: 5. The CDR3 is made up of 17 amino acids. The CDR3 region is CASSVQLAGGSYNEQFF. CDR3 sequence (DNA): TGTGCCAGCAGTGTCCAACTAGCGGGGGGCTCCTACAATGAGCAGTTCTTC.

The chain is built from TRBV6-1 and TRBJ1-1, with D unclear. This CDR3 contains 14 residues. The germline V and J ends were trimmed by 1 base and 0 bases, with 6 bases remaining between them. Germline CDR1 reads MNHNS; CDR2 reads SASEGT. This chain's CDR3 is CASSEVKMNTEAFF. The CDR3 bases are TGTGCCAGCAGTGAAGTGAAAATGAACACTGAAGCTTTCTTT.

Only a few counts were recorded for this clonotype. The chain combines TRBV20-1 with TRBJ2-5; TRBD2 agrees at 16 bases. The V segment lost 5 bases and the J segment 5 bases; nucleotides outside the gene matches: 23. From germline, CDR1 is DFQATT and CDR2 SNEGSKA (reference sequence). The CDR3 is made up of 21 amino acids. CDR3 amino acids: CSAPLRLSAGTSGGAKETQYF. In DNA, the CDR3 is TGCAGTGCTCCTCTGAGGCTCTCGGCCGGGACTAGCGGGGGGGCTAAGGAGACCCAGTACTTC.

This chain connects TRBV2 to TRBJ1-5; no firm D call. Deletions cut 6 bases from V and 4 bases from J, with 7 bases between. The CDR3 is 12 residues long. Germline loops: CDR1 SNHLY, CDR2 FYNNEI. This chain's CDR3 is CASRLGNQPQHF. The CDR3 bases are TGTGCCAGCAGACTGGGGAATCAGCCCCAGCATTTT.

This clonotype was counted between two and nine times. CDR3 loop: CASTPGNGEALGYTF. DNA for the CDR3: TGTGCCAGCACCCCGGGGAACGGCGAAGCCCTTGGCTACACCTTC. This chain connects TRBV7-9 to TRBJ1-2; D gene unclear. Germline V gene sequence: CDR1 SEHNR, CDR2 FQNEAQ (reference sequence). This CDR3 is built from 15 residues. The V and J ends lost 7 bases and 7 bases respectively, with 22 bases between them.

The chain is built from TRBV3-1 and TRBJ2-1; D gene unclear. Germline V gives CDR1 LGHDT, CDR2 YNNKEL (reference sequence). The CDR3 is made up of 15 amino acids. With 1 base removed from V and 2 bases from J, the gap between germline ends came to 9 bases. The CDR3 DNA sequence: TGTGCCAGCAGCCAAGTGCTGTATCCCTACAATGAGCAGTTCTTC. This gives the protein CASSQVLYPYNEQFF.

This clonotype was detected ten times or more. This rearrangement joins TRBV25-1 to TRBJ1-1; no definite D call. The V and J ends lost 3 bases and 6 bases respectively, with 11 bases between them. Germline values: CDR1 MGHDK, CDR2 SYGVNS. The CDR3 runs to 13 residues. CDR3 amino acids: CASSEGLVSEAFF. In DNA form, the CDR3 reads TGTGCCAGCAGTGAGGGTTTGGTGTCTGAAGCTTTCTTT. Combining the CDR3 with reference TRBV25-1 and TRBJ1-1 gives the whole variable domain EADIYQTPRYLVIGTGKKITLECSQTMGHDKMYWYQQDPGMELHLIHYSYGVNSTEKGDLSSESTVSRIRTEHFPLTLESARPSHTSQYLCASSEGLVSEAFFGQGTRLTVV.

The table lists this clonotype with a few counts. The V and J genes are TRBV7-6 and TRBJ2-6; the match to TRBD1 covers 8 bases. From germline, CDR1 is SGHVS and CDR2 FNYEAQ. The CDR3 loop spans 17 amino acids. Trimming took 2 bases from V and 0 from J; bases not matched to a gene: 3. The CDR3 here is CASSLQGADSGANVLTF. The CDR3 DNA reads TGTGCCAGCAGCTTACAGGGGGCGGACTCTGGGGCCAACGTCCTGACTTTC.

This clonotype was observed a few times. The rearrangement uses TRBV7-6 and TRBJ1-2; D might be TRBD1 (6 bases). V was clipped by 2 bases and J by 7 bases, with 14 bases between them. The CDR3 covers 14 residues. The germline V gene encodes CDR1 SGHVS and CDR2 FNYEAQ. The CDR3 here is CASSLLGGSGGYTF. CDR3 sequence (DNA): TGTGCCAGCAGCTTACTCGGGGGCTCCGGTGGCTACACCTTC.

A few counts support this clonotype. The rearrangement links TRBV11-2 to TRBJ1-4; D gene ambiguous. Per the germline V gene, CDR1 is SGHAT and CDR2 is FQNNGV. Between the trimmed V and J ends, which lost 2 bases and 7 bases, there was a span of 8 bases. There are 13 residues in the CDR3. CDR3 loop: CASSLSGSEKLFF. The CDR3 DNA sequence: TGTGCCAGCAGCTTATCGGGGAGTGAAAAACTGTTTTTT.

The chain combines TRBV5-6 with TRBJ1-6; D gene ambiguous. Germline CDR1 and CDR2: SGHDT and YYEEEE. This CDR3 spans 14 amino acids. Trimming removed 2 bases from V and 7 bases from J, with 10 bases in between. CDR3 in DNA: TGTGCCAGCAGCTTTCCAGGTCGAAATTCACCCCTCCACTTT. It translates to CASSFPGRNSPLHF.

This clonotype was seen a few times. DNA for the CDR3: TGTGCCAGCAGTCCCAGGGCTGGGGGCGTTCACGAGCAGTACTTC. As protein: CASSPRAGGVHEQYF. The chain has TRBV28 and TRBJ2-7, with a weak D call TRBD1 (6 bases). With 5 bases removed from V and 5 bases from J, the gap between germline ends came to 19 bases. The CDR3 has 15 amino acids. Germline V CDR1 and CDR2: MDHEN, SYDVKM.

V gene TRBV7-6 combines with J gene TRBJ2-7; D gene uncertain. Germline values: CDR1 SGHVS, CDR2 FNYEAQ. V lost 1 base and J 2 bases, leaving 12 bases between the germline ends. The CDR3 is made up of 15 amino acids. CDR3 in amino acids: CASSLGRAKAYEQYF. CDR3 DNA: TGTGCCAGCAGCTTAGGTCGTGCGAAAGCCTACGAGCAGTACTTC.

This clonotype was observed at least ten times. The V and J genes are TRBV7-2 and TRBJ2-1, with 8 bases aligning to TRBD2. The CDR3 covers 13 residues. Germline V gene sequence: CDR1 SGHTA, CDR2 FQGNSA. The V and J ends lost 8 bases and 6 bases, in that order; junction bases with no gene match: 6. CDR3 coding DNA: TGTGCCAGCTCTTACGGGGGGGCCAATGAGCAGTTCTTC. Translating gives CASSYGGANEQFF.

Ten or more counts support this clonotype. The chain carries TRBV7-6 and TRBJ2-7, with a possible D match to TRBD2 (6 bases). From germline, CDR1 is SGHVS and CDR2 FNYEAQ. V gave up 4 bases and J gave up 7 bases, with 17 bases separating them. There are 14 residues in the CDR3. Written as DNA, the CDR3 is TGTGCCAGCAGCTACTCCGGGAGCCCGGGGGAGCAGTACTTC. This codes for CASSYSGSPGEQYF.

This clonotype was seen a few times. The V and J genes are TRBV19 and TRBJ2-2, with TRBD1 matching over 7 bases. Germline CDR1 is LNHDA and CDR2 is SQIVND (reference sequence). V trimming: 1 base; J trimming: 11 bases; junction bases outside the gene matches: 4. The length of the CDR3 is 13 residues. The CDR3: CASSIGRGYELFF. CDR3 bases: TGTGCCAGTAGTATAGGCAGGGGGTATGAGCTGTTTTTT.

A remark on this clonotype: An end of the junction does not agree with germline; a read error may underlie this. The J gene is TRBJ1-1, the V gene TRBV6-5; D unresolved. Germline V CDR1 and CDR2: MNHEY, SVGAGI. The CDR3 has 15 residues. This chain's CDR3 is CASRYSRSMNTEAFF. The DNA of the CDR3 is TGTGCCAGCAGGTACTCAAGAAGTATGAACACTGAAGCTTTCTTT.

This clonotype was seen a handful of times. The V call is TRBV27, the J call TRBJ2-7, with no clear D. V was clipped by 4 bases and J by 2 bases, with 18 bases between them. Germline CDR1 reads MNHEY; CDR2 reads SMNVEV (reference sequence). The CDR3 loop spans 16 amino acids. The CDR3 here is CASSSPLGRPPYEQYF. The CDR3 DNA reads as TGTGCCAGCAGTTCCCCTCTCGGACGCCCTCCCTACGAGCAGTACTTC.

This clonotype has just a few counts. V and J are TRBV29-1 and TRBJ2-1; no definite D call. CDR3 length equals 12 residues. Trimming removed 2 bases at V and 8 bases at J, with 10 bases between. Looked up from germline, CDR1 is SQVTM and CDR2 is ANQGSEA. The CDR3 spells CSVEQGSDEQFF. The CDR3 DNA follows: TGCAGCGTTGAACAAGGTAGTGATGAGCAGTTCTTC.

This clonotype was seen a handful of times. This sequence joins TRBV6-5 and TRBJ2-3; D is undetermined. The CDR3 is 15 residues long. The germline CDR1 and CDR2 sequences are MNHEY and SVGAGI. V was trimmed by 0 bases and J by 5 bases, leaving 12 bases between them. CDR3 residues: CASSYSGNSLDTQYF. Written as DNA, the CDR3 is TGTGCCAGCAGTTACTCCGGAAATTCCCTAGATACGCAGTATTTT.

This clonotype came up many times. V gene TRBV7-9 combines with J gene TRBJ1-5; maybe TRBD1 (5 bases). The CDR3 is made up of 14 amino acids. Germline assignment: CDR1 SEHNR and CDR2 FQNEAQ (reference sequence). Trimming cost V 1 base and J 6 bases, with 10 bases left between them. The CDR3 loop is CASSLGQGAQPQHF. CDR3 sequence (DNA): TGTGCCAGCAGCTTAGGTCAGGGTGCTCAGCCCCAGCATTTT.

The V and J genes are TRBV19 and TRBJ2-1, with D maybe TRBD1 (5 bases). The ends were cut back, 5 bases at V and 6 bases at J, with 17 bases in the middle. The CDR3 loop spans 15 amino acids. Germline-derived CDR1 and CDR2 are LNHDA and SQIVND (reference sequence). CDR3 DNA sequence: TGTGCCAGTAGTCCGCAGGGTTGGATGGGCAATGAGCAGTTCTTC. This codes for CASSPQGWMGNEQFF.

This clonotype has a handful of counts. J is TRBJ2-1 and V is TRBV2, with 8 bases that match TRBD1. The CDR3 has 14 residues. Trimming took 8 bases from V and 8 from J; bases not matched to a gene: 11. Germline loops: CDR1 SNHLY, CDR2 FYNNEI. The CDR3 reads CASFGQGVLDEQFF. The CDR3 coding sequence is TGTGCCAGCTTTGGACAGGGAGTGTTGGATGAGCAGTTCTTC.

The rearrangement links TRBV11-2 to TRBJ2-1, with TRBD2 identical over 7 bases. V trimming: 2 bases; J trimming: 0 bases; junction bases outside the gene matches: 7. The germline V gene has CDR1 SGHAT and CDR2 FQNNGV. The CDR3 is 17 residues long. The CDR3 region has the DNA TGTGCCAGCAGCTTAAGCCCCAGCGGGGTCTCCTACAATGAGCAGTTCTTC. This translates into CASSLSPSGVSYNEQFF. The full variable domain, rest sourced from reference TRBV11-2 and TRBJ2-1, is EAGVAQSPRYKIIEKRQSVAFWCNPISGHATLYWYQQILGQGPKLLIQFQNNGVVDDSQLPKDRFSAERLKGVDSTLKIQPAKLEDSAVYLCASSLSPSGVSYNEQFFGPGTRLTVL.

This clonotype was seen only a few times. J is TRBJ1-1 and V is TRBV29-1; D perhaps matches TRBD1 (5 bases). Trimming stripped 2 bases from V and 3 bases from J, with 7 bases between. Germline CDR1 is SQVTM and CDR2 is ANQGSEA. There are 12 residues in the CDR3. CDR3 sequence: CSVEQGYTEAFF. The CDR3, as DNA: TGCAGCGTTGAACAGGGCTACACTGAAGCTTTCTTT.

This clonotype has only a few counts. The chain has TRBV29-1 and TRBJ1-1; 7 bases map to TRBD1. V gave up 8 bases and J gave up 7 bases; unmatched junction bases: 7. Germline CDR1 and CDR2: SQVTM and ANQGSEA. This CDR3 spans 11 amino acids. Written as DNA, the CDR3 is TGCAGCTCTACCGGGACAGTTGAAGCTTTCTTT. Its translation: CSSTGTVEAFF.